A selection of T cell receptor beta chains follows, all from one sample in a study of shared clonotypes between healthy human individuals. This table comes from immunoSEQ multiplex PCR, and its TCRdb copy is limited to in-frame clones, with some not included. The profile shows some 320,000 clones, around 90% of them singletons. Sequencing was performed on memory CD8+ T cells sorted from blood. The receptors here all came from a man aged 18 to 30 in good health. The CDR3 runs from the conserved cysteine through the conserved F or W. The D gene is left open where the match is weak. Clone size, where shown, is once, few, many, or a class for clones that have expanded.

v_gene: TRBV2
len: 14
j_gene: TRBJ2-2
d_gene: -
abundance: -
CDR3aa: CASSAGLNTGELFF
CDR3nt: TGTGCCAGCAGTGCCGGACTAAACACCGGGGAGCTGTTTTTT

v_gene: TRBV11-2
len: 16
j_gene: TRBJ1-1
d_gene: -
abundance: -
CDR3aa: CASSLAGNAWGTEAFF
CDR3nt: TGTGCCAGCAGCTTAGCCGGGAATGCATGGGGCACTGAAGCTTTCTTT

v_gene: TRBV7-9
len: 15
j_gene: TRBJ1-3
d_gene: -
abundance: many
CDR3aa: CASRSGVISGNTIYF
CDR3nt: TGTGCCAGCAGGAGTGGGGTTATCTCTGGAAACACCATATATTTT

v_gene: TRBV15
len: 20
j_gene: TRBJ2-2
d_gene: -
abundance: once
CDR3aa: CATSRRHSTPGFWNTGELFF
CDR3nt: TGTGCCACCAGCAGACGGCATAGCACGCCCGGATTCTGGAACACCGGGGAGCTGTTTTTT

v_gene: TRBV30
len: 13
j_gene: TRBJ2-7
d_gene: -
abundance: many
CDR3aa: CAWSVGGDYEQYF
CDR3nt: TGTGCCTGGAGTGTTGGCGGAGACTACGAGCAGTACTTC

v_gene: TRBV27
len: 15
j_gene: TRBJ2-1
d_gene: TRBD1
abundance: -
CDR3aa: CASSPYVTGGDEQFF
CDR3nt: TGTGCCAGCAGTCCGTACGTTACAGGGGGCGATGAGCAGTTCTTC

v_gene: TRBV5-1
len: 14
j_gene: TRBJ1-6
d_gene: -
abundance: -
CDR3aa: CASSFGQVDSPLHF
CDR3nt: TGCGCCAGCAGCTTTGGGCAGGTGGATTCACCCCTCCACTTT

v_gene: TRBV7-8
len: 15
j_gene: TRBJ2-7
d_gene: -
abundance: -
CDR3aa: CASSHTDTYSYEQYF
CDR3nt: TGTGCCAGCAGCCACACGGACACTTACTCCTACGAGCAGTACTTC

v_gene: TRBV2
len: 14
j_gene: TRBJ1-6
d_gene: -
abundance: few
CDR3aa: CASRVLGLGSPLHF
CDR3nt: TGTGCCAGCAGAGTACTAGGGTTAGGCTCACCCCTCCACTTT

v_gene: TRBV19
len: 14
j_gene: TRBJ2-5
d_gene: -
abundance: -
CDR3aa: CASSIAGGEETQYF
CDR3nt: TGTGCCAGTAGTATAGCAGGCGGGGAAGAGACCCAGTACTTC

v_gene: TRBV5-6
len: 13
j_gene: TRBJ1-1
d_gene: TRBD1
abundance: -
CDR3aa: CASSYGTGGEAFF
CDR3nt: TGTGCCAGCAGTTATGGGACAGGGGGTGAAGCTTTCTTT

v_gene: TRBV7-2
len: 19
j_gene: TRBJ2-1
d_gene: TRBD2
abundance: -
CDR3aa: CASSLLGLAPSGPYNEQFF
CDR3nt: TGTGCCAGCAGCTTACTGGGACTAGCGCCGAGTGGTCCCTACAATGAGCAGTTCTTC

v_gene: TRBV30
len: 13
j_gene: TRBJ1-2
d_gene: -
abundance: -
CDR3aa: CAWSVGNMRGYTF
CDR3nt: TGTGCCTGGAGTGTAGGCAATATGAGGGGCTACACCTTC

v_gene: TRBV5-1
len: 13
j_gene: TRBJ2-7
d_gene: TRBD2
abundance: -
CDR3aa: CASSYQGGYEQYF
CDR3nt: TGCGCCAGCAGCTACCAGGGAGGGTACGAGCAGTACTTC

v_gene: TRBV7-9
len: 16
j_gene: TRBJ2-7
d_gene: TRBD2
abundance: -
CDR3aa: CASSSTHAGGFYEQYF
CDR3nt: TGTGCCAGCAGCTCAACTCACGCGGGGGGATTCTACGAGCAGTACTTC

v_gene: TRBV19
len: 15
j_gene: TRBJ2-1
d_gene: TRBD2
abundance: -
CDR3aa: CASSMGLAGYNEQFF
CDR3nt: TGTGCCAGTAGTATGGGACTAGCGGGCTACAATGAGCAGTTCTTC

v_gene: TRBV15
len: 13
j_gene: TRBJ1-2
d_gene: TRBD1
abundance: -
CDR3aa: CATSHRDRLRYTF
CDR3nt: TGTGCCACCAGCCACCGGGACAGACTCCGCTACACCTTC

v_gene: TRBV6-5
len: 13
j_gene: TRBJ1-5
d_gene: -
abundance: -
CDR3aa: CASSLQSNQPQHF
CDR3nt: TGTGCCAGCAGTTTACAGAGCAATCAGCCCCAGCATTTT

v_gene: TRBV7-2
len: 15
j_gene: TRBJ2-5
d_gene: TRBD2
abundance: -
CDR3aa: CASSTLAGVSETQYF
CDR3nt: TGTGCCAGCAGCACACTAGCGGGAGTCTCAGAGACCCAGTACTTC

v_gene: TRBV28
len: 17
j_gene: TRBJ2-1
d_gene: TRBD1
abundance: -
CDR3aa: CASSLWVDRGRRNEQFF
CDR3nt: TGTGCCAGCAGTTTATGGGTCGACAGGGGGCGCCGAAATGAGCAGTTCTTC

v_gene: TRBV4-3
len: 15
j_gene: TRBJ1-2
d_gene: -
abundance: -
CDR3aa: CASSQREGQRYGYTF
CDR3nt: TGCGCCAGCAGCCAGAGGGAAGGGCAACGCTATGGCTACACCTTC

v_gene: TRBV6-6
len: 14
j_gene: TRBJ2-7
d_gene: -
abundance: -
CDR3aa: CASSLPGASYEQYF
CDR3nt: TGTGCCAGCAGTCTCCCAGGGGCATCCTACGAGCAGTACTTC

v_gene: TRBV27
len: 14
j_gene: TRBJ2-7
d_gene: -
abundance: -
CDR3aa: CASSWGVGAHEQYF
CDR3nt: TGTGCCAGCAGTTGGGGTGTAGGTGCCCACGAGCAGTACTTC

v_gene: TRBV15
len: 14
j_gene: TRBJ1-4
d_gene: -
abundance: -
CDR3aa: CATSRGAEEEKLFF
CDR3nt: TGTGCCACCAGCAGAGGGGCAGAAGAGGAAAAACTGTTTTTT

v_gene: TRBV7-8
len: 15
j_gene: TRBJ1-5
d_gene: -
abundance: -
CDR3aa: CASSLVLSRNQPQHF
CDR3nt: TGTGCCAGCAGCTTAGTGTTGAGCCGTAATCAGCCCCAGCATTTT

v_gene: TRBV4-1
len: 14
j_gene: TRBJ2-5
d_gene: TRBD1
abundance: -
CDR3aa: CASSINRGQETQYF
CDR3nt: TGCGCCAGCAGCATAAACAGGGGACAAGAGACCCAGTACTTC

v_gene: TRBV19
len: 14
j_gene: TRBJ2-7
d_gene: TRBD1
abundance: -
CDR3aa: CASSWSGGSYEQYF
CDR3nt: TGTGCCAGTAGTTGGTCAGGGGGCTCCTACGAGCAGTACTTC